The source of this T cell receptor (beta chain) is a study of cytomegalovirus exposure and HLA in healthy donors. Overall study results and limits: Sequencing likely generated an artifact that appeared as a cluster of highly shared sequence variants. Certain indistinguishable V segments, among them TRBV6-2 and TRBV6-3, were excluded.

PCR involved 60 Vbeta and 13 Jbeta primers. Measured with immunoSEQ multiplex PCR; TCRdb has only the in-frame clones, and not every one. The table includes some 180,000 clones, roughly 77% detected once. This clone has at least ten counts. Its matching antigen is unknown. With 6 bases clipped from V and 3 bases from J, the junction kept 5 bases outside the gene matches. This CDR3 is built from 15 residues. Germline V gives CDR1 MRHNA, CDR2 SNTAGT. The receptor comes from a young woman in good health and CMV-seronegative. Sequenced material: PBMCs. This chain links TRBV6-4 with TRBJ2-3; the match to TRBD1 covers 11 bases. This chain's CDR3 is CASSEGQGDTDTQYF. CDR3 DNA sequence: TGTGCCAGCAGCGAGGGACAGGGGGATACAGATACGCAGTATTTT.